Each of the 3 T cell receptor beta chains below was sequenced from the same sample in a study of identical twins. In TCRdb, the 5' RACE reads were re-called with MiXCR into one record per CDR3 protein. Among hundreds of thousands of distinct CDR3 sequences listed, roughly a tenth were seen once. Sequencing used memory (CD45RO+) T cells sorted from blood. The receptors here all came from a woman aged 18-35 years in good health.

This sequence joins TRBV20-1 and TRBJ1-1; tentatively, D is TRBD1 (5 bases). Trimming left V 6 bases short and J 4 bases short, with 12 bases between. Germline V CDR1 and CDR2: DFQATT, SNEGSKA (reference sequence). The CDR3 extends over 12 amino acids. The CDR3 DNA is TGCAGTGCATTTTGGGGGGTCACTGAAGCTTTCTTT. Translated: CSAFWGVTEAFF.

The chain is built from TRBV10-3 and TRBJ2-5; 7 positions match TRBD2. The CDR3 has 15 amino acids. The trim removed 4 bases at V and 2 bases at J, leaving 7 bases unmatched. CDR1 is ENHRY and CDR2 is SYGVKD in the germline V gene. CDR3 loop: CAISGAGVRQETQYF. CDR3 coding DNA: TGTGCCATCAGTGGGGCGGGAGTCAGGCAAGAGACCCAGTACTTC.

This clonotype has just a few counts. The CDR3 DNA follows: TGCAGTGCCAAAACTAGCGGGAGTCCCAATGAGCAGTTCTTC. It specifies CSAKTSGSPNEQFF. V gene TRBV20-1 combines with J gene TRBJ2-1; 11 bases map to TRBD2. The CDR3 sequence is 14 residues long. Germline values: CDR1 DFQATT, CDR2 SNEGSKA (reference sequence). V lost 6 bases and J lost 6; bases outside the gene matches: 7.